These T cell receptor beta chains were read from a single sample in a study of T cells in Graves' hyperthyroidism and ophthalmopathy. TCRdb fed the multiplex PCR reads into MiXCR, producing one record per CDR3 protein. This sample has about 280,000 distinct CDR3 sequences, with less than 30% found just once. Specimen: blood. The receptors come from a man aged 40-50 years with Graves' hyperthyroidism that later progressed to Graves' ophthalmopathy. Both conserved end residues are part of each CDR3. D genes are given only for firm matches. Expanded clones are given a class, and other clones once, few, many or no size at all.

TRBJ1-1 | - | many | TRBV10-3 | CAIRADLNTEAFF | TGTGCCATCAGAGCGGACTTGAACACTGAAGCTTTCTTT
TRBJ2-5 | - | many | TRBV28 | CASSLPGGETQYF | TGTGCCAGCAGTTTGCCCGGGGGAGAGACCCAGTACTTC
TRBJ1-2 | - | - | TRBV6-5 | CASRYREVTYGYTF | TGTGCCAGCAGGTACCGAGAGGTTACCTATGGCTACACCTTC
TRBJ2-2 | - | few | TRBV6-4 | CASSKDTDTGELFF | TGTGCCAGCAGTAAGGACACTGACACCGGGGAGCTGTTTTTT
TRBJ1-1 | - | - | TRBV6-5 | CASSYGAGAEAFF | TGTGCCAGCAGTTACGGGGCAGGGGCTGAAGCTTTCTTT
TRBJ2-7 | - | - | TRBV6-1 | CASRGPTVSYEQYF | TGTGCCAGCAGGGGACCGACAGTCTCCTACGAGCAGTACTTC
TRBJ1-1 | - | - | TRBV29-1 | CSVNRRDMNTEAFF | TGCAGCGTCAACCGCCGGGACATGAACACTGAAGCTTTCTTT
TRBJ1-1 | TRBD1 | many | TRBV6-1 | CASSEDRGTEAFF | TGTGCCAGCAGTGAGGACAGGGGCACTGAAGCTTTCTTT
TRBJ1-2 | - | many | TRBV4-1 | CASSQDPGNYGYTF | TGTGCCAGCAGCCAAGATCCGGGAAACTATGGCTACACCTTC
TRBJ1-2 | - | - | TRBV6-2/TRBV6-3 | CASGRDYGYTF | TGTGCCAGCGGCAGGGACTATGGCTACACCTTC
TRBJ2-7 | TRBD2 | many | TRBV7-8 | CASSRGTSDTYEQYF | TGTGCCAGCAGCCGAGGGACTAGCGACACCTACGAGCAGTACTTC
TRBJ2-7 | - | - | TRBV12-3/TRBV12-4 | CASSLSQYEQYF | TGTGCCAGCAGTTTATCTCAATACGAGCAGTACTTC
TRBJ1-2 | - | - | TRBV10-1 | CASSERTEYGYTF | TGCGCCAGCAGTGAGCGGACTGAGTATGGCTACACCTTC
TRBJ2-7 | TRBD2 | few | TRBV11-1 | CASSPGLAGATLREQYF | TGTGCCAGCAGCCCGGGACTAGCGGGAGCCACCCTACGGGAGCAGTACTTC
TRBJ2-1 | TRBD2 | many | TRBV12-3/TRBV12-4 | CASSYTSGSRWDEQFF | TGTGCCAGCAGCTACACTAGCGGGAGTAGGTGGGATGAGCAGTTCTTC
TRBJ2-5 | - | - | TRBV28 | CASSPPTGETQYF | TGTGCCAGCAGTCCGCCGACAGGAGAGACCCAGTACTTC
TRBJ1-2 | - | many | TRBV5-1 | CASSFTGPSVYGYTF | TGCGCCAGCAGCTTCACAGGGCCCTCTGTCTATGGCTACACCTTC
TRBJ2-7 | TRBD1 | few | TRBV28 | CASVTGGDEQYF | TGTGCCAGTGTGACAGGGGGTGACGAGCAGTACTTC
TRBJ1-1 | TRBD1 | many | TRBV12-3/TRBV12-4 | CASSFLTGGSVQAFF | TGTGCCAGCAGTTTCCTCACAGGGGGCAGCGTACAAGCTTTCTTT
TRBJ2-7 | - | many | TRBV11-2 | CASSRLRGTVKYEQYF | TGTGCCAGCAGCCGTCTTAGAGGGACGGTAAAGTACGAGCAGTACTTC
TRBJ1-2 | - | many | TRBV29-1 | CSVGWDGYGYTF | TGCAGCGTTGGTTGGGACGGTTATGGCTACACCTTC
TRBJ1-5 | - | few | TRBV15 | CATSRGRVNGGPQHF | TGTGCCACCAGCAGAGGAAGGGTGAATGGAGGGCCCCAGCATTTT
TRBJ2-7 | - | - | TRBV28 | CASSLWEKGTYEQYF | TGTGCCAGCAGTTTATGGGAAAAGGGGACCTACGAGCAGTACTTC
TRBJ1-5 | - | many | TRBV6-1 | CASVTGHSNQPQHF | TGTGCCAGCGTAACAGGGCATAGCAATCAGCCCCAGCATTTT
TRBJ2-7 | TRBD1 | few | TRBV12-3/TRBV12-4 | CASSPGQGFSYEQYF | TGTGCCAGCAGTCCGGGACAGGGGTTCTCCTACGAGCAGTACTTC
TRBJ1-2 | TRBD1 | - | TRBV4-1 | CASSQVEDRGDYGYTF | TGCGCCAGCAGCCAAGTCGAGGACAGGGGAGACTATGGCTACACCTTC
TRBJ2-2 | TRBD2 | many | TRBV10-3 | CASRQREARGGELFF | TGTGCCTCTCGACAGCGGGAGGCCAGGGGCGGGGAGCTGTTTTTT
TRBJ1-5 | - | many | TRBV7-2 | CASSPTTDQPQHF | TGTGCCAGCAGCCCTACCACGGATCAGCCCCAGCATTTT
TRBJ1-1 | - | - | TRBV28 | CASSLTGLEAFF | TGTGCCAGCAGTTTAACAGGGCTTGAAGCTTTCTTT
TRBJ2-2 | TRBD2 | - | TRBV12-3/TRBV12-4 | CASSFVYREGENTGELFF | TGTGCCAGCAGTTTCGTATACCGGGAGGGCGAAAACACCGGGGAGCTGTTTTTT
TRBJ2-7 | - | many | TRBV20-1 | CSANSGPGYEQYF | TGCAGTGCCAATTCCGGACCAGGCTACGAGCAGTACTTC
TRBJ2-3 | - | many | TRBV12-3/TRBV12-4 | CASSPLSIPDTQYF | TGTGCCAGCAGCCCCTTGTCCATCCCAGATACGCAGTATTTT
TRBJ1-3 | - | many | TRBV19 | CASSIAGALGNTIYF | TGTGCCAGTAGTATAGCCGGGGCGCTTGGAAACACCATATATTTT